A single T cell receptor beta chain is shown here with its context. Its antigen is still unknown. Other DNA sequences of this sample code for an identical CDR3. Positively selected for CCR7, the CD45RO-negative cells used as naive CD8 cells excluded terminally differentiated effector memory CD45RA+ cells. CDR3 length equals 13 residues. Germline V gene sequence: CDR1 SGHNT, CDR2 YYREEE (reference sequence). Trimming removed 3 bases from V and 2 bases from J, with 9 bases in between. This entry belongs to a study of shared clonotypes between healthy human individuals. Notes on the study in general: Sampling was confined to blood; repertoires within tissues likely differ.

Profiling relied on immunoSEQ multiplex PCR, and the TCRdb table lists in-frame clones only, not all of them. The sample lists hundreds of thousands of clones, over 95% occurring once. This clonotype originated in a woman in her twenties or thirties in good health. Sequencing was carried out using naive CD8+ T cells sorted from blood. The V and J genes are TRBV5-4 and TRBJ2-7; tentative D call: TRBD2 (6 bases). CDR3 sequence (DNA): TGTGCCAGCAGCTCCGGGGGTACCTACGAGCAGTACTTC. The encoded protein is CASSSGGTYEQYF.